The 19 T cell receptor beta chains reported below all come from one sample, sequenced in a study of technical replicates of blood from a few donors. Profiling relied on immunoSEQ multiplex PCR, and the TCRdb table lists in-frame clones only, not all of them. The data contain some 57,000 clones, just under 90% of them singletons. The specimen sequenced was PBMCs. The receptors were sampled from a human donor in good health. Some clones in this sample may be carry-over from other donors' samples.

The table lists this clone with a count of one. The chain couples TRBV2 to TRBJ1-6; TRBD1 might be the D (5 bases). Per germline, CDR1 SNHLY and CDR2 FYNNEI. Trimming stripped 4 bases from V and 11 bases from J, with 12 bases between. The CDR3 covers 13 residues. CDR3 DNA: TGTGCCAGCAGTGGACAGCTAGGGGCACCCCTCCACTTT. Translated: CASSGQLGAPLHF.

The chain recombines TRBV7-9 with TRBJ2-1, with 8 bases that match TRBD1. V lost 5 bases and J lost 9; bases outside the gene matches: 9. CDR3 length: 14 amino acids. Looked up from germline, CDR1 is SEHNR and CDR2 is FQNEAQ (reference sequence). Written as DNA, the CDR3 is TGTGCCAGCAGCACCCCGGGACAGGCGGTTGAGCAGTTCTTC. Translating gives CASSTPGQAVEQFF.

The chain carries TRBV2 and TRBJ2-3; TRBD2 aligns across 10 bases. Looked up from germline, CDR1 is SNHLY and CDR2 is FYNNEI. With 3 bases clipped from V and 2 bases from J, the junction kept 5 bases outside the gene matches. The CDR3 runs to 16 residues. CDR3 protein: CASSDLAGEATDTQYF. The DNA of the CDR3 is TGTGCCAGCAGTGATCTAGCGGGGGAAGCCACAGATACGCAGTATTTT.

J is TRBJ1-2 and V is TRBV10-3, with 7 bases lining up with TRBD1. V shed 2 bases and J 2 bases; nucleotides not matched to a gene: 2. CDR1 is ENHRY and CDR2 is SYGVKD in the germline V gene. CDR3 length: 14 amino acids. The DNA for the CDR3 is TGTGCCATCAGTGAGACGACAGGGAACTATGGCTACACCTTC. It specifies CAISETTGNYGYTF.

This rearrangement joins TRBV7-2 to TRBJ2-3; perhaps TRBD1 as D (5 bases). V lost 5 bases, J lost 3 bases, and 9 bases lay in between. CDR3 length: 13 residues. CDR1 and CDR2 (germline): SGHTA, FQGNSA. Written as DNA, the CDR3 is TGTGCCAGCAGCCTACGACAGACAGATACGCAGTATTTT. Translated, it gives CASSLRQTDTQYF.

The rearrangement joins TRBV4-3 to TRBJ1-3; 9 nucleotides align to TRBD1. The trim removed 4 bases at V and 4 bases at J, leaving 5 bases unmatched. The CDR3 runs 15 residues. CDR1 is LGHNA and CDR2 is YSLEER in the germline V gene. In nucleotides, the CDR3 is TGCGCCAGCAGCCGGGACAGGGACCGGGGAAACACCATATATTTT. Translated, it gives CASSRDRDRGNTIYF.

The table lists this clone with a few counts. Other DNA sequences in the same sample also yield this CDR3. The CDR3 region is CASSPDRGRSYEQYF. DNA for the CDR3: TGTGCCAGCAGTCCTGACCGGGGAAGGTCCTACGAGCAGTACTTC. This chain links TRBV7-2 with TRBJ2-7; TRBD2 might be the D (5 bases). Trimming left V 6 bases short and J 1 base short, with 16 bases between. The CDR3 sequence is 15 residues long. Germline CDR1 reads SGHTA; CDR2 reads FQGNSA.

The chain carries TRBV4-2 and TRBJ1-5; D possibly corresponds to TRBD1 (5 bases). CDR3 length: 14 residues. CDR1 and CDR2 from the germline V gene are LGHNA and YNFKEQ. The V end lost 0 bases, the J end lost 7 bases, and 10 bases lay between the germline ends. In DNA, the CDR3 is TGTGCCAGCAGCCAAGACGCCAGGGAACAGCCCCAGCATTTT. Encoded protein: CASSQDAREQPQHF.

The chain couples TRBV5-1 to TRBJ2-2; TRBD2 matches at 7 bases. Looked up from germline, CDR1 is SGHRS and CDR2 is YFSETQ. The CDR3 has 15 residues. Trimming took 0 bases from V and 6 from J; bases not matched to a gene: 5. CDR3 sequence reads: CASSLVSLAAGELFF. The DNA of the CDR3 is TGCGCCAGCAGCTTGGTGTCTCTAGCGGCCGGGGAGCTGTTTTTT.

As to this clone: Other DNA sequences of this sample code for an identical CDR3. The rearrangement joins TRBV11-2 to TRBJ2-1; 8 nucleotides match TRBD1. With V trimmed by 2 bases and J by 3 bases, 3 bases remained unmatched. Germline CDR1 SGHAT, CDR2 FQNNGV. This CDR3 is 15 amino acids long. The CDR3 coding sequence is TGTGCCAGCAGCTTAAGACAGGGGATCTACAATGAGCAGTTCTTC. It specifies CASSLRQGIYNEQFF.

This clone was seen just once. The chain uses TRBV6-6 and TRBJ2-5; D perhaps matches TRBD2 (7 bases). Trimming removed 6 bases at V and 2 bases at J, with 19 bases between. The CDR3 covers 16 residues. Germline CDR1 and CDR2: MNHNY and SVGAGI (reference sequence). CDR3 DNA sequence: TGTGCCAGCAGATTTCGGGGCGGGGGCGATCAAGAGACCCAGTACTTC. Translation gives CASRFRGGGDQETQYF.

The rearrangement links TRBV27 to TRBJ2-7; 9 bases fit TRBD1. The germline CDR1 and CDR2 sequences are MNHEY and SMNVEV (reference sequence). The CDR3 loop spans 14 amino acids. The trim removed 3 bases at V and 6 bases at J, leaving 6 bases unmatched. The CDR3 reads CASSFAGQGSEQYF. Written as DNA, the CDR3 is TGTGCCAGCAGTTTTGCGGGACAGGGTAGCGAGCAGTACTTC.

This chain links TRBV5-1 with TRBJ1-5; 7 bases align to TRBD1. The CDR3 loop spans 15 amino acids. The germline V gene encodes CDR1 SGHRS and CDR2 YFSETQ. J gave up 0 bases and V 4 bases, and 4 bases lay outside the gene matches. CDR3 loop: CASSLQGNSNQPQHF. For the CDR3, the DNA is TGCGCCAGCAGCCTACAGGGGAATAGCAATCAGCCCCAGCATTTT. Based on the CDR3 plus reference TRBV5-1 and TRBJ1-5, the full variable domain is KAGVTQTPRYLIKTRGQQVTLSCSPISGHRSVSWYQQTPGQGLQFLFEYFSETQRNKGNFPGRFSGRQFSNSRSEMNVSTLELGDSALYLCASSLQGNSNQPQHFGDGTRLSIL.

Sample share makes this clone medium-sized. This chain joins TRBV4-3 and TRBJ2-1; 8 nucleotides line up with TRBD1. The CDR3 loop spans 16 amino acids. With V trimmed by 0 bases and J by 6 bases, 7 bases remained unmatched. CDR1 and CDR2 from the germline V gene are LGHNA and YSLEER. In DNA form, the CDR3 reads TGCGCCAGCAGCCAAGAACTACGGGACAGGTTCAATGAGCAGTTCTTC. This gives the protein CASSQELRDRFNEQFF.

The chain's CDR3 is CASTGQKTGELFF. DNA of the CDR3: TGTGCCAGCACGGGACAGAAGACCGGGGAGCTGTTTTTT. This sequence joins TRBV2 and TRBJ2-2, with 7 bases that match TRBD1. V lost 7 bases and J lost 5; bases outside the gene matches: 4. The germline V gene encodes CDR1 SNHLY and CDR2 FYNNEI. The CDR3 has 13 residues.

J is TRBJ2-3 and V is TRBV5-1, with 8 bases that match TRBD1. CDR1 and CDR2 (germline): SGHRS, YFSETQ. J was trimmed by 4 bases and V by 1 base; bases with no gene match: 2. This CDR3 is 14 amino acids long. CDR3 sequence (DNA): TGCGCCAGCAGCTTGACAGGGGGGTCAGATACGCAGTATTTT. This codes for CASSLTGGSDTQYF.

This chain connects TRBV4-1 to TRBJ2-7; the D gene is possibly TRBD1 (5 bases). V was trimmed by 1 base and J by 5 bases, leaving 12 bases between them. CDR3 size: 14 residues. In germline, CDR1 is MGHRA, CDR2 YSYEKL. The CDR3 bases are TGCGCCAGCAGCCAAGTCGGCAGGGCGGACGAGCAGTACTTC. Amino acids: CASSQVGRADEQYF.

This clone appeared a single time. The CDR3 bases are TGTGCCAGCAGAGGGACAGGGAGGAACACCGGGGAGCTGTTTTTT. This translates into CASRGTGRNTGELFF. This chain links TRBV2 with TRBJ2-2; TRBD1 matches at 9 bases. The CDR3 consists of 15 residues. After removal of 6 bases from V and 1 base from J, the junction contained 3 bases not matched to a gene. Germline loops: CDR1 SNHLY, CDR2 FYNNEI. The variable domain in full, with the rest retrieved from reference TRBV2 and TRBJ2-2, is EPEVTQTPSHQVTQMGQEVILRCVPISNHLYFYWYRQILGQKVEFLVSFYNNEISEKSEIFDDQFSVERPDGSNFTLKIRSTKLEDSAMYFCASRGTGRNTGELFFGEGSRLTVL.

Here the CDR3 reads CASSTGLSNTEAFF. The CDR3 DNA follows: TGTGCCAGCAGTACGGGACTCTCGAACACTGAAGCTTTCTTT. The chain couples TRBV6-6 to TRBJ1-1, with D perhaps matching TRBD1 (5 bases). CDR1 and CDR2 (germline): MNHNY, SVGAGI (reference sequence). The CDR3 has 14 residues. V dropped 5 bases and J dropped 1 base, with 11 bases sitting between them.